A single sample is the source of the 20 T cell receptor beta chains below, sequenced in a study of T cells in Graves' hyperthyroidism and ophthalmopathy. RNA transcripts were the template for amplifying TCR beta CDR3 regions. The HTBI primer set was used in a first-round RT-PCR of the TCR CDR3. TCRdb used MiXCR to reprocess the multiplex PCR reads, holding one entry per CDR3 protein. The sample contains roughly 750,000 distinct CDR3 sequences, 16% of which appear only once. The sequenced sample was blood. The receptors shown here come from a man aged 18-30 years with Graves' hyperthyroidism.

This clonotype was seen ten or more times. This chain's CDR3 is CASSSTGADTEAFF. The CDR3 DNA follows: TGCGCCAGCAGCTCAACAGGGGCGGACACTGAAGCTTTCTTT. The J gene is TRBJ1-1, the V gene TRBV5-1; 7 positions match TRBD1. This CDR3 is built from 14 residues. CDR1 is SGHRS, CDR2 YFSETQ, per germline. The V gene end was trimmed by 3 bases and the J gene end by 3 bases; junction bases not matched to a gene: 5.

This clonotype was detected a few times. The chain has TRBV20-1 and TRBJ2-1; D gene uncertain. The germline V gene has CDR1 DFQATT and CDR2 SNEGSKA (reference sequence). V was shortened by 0 bases and J by 0 bases, with 12 bases between the two germline ends. CDR3 length: 16 residues. The CDR3 spells CSARDLWRNSYNEQFF. Written as DNA, the CDR3 is TGCAGTGCTAGAGATCTATGGCGGAACTCCTACAATGAGCAGTTCTTC.

This clonotype showed up many times. The chain carries TRBV6-6 and TRBJ2-3, with no clear D. The CDR3 has 12 amino acids. The V gene's germline CDR1 is MNHNY and CDR2 SVGAGI (reference sequence). The V gene lost 0 bases and the J gene lost 5 bases, with 3 bases spanning the gap. The CDR3 loop is CASSYSEDTQYF. CDR3 nucleotide sequence: TGTGCCAGCAGTTACTCAGAAGATACGCAGTATTTT.

The chain links TRBV12-3 or TRBV12-4 to TRBJ2-2; D gene unclear. The germline V and J ends were trimmed by 1 base and 7 bases, with 7 bases remaining between them. The CDR3 has 13 amino acids. The CDR3 coding sequence is TGTGCCAGCAGTTTAGGCGGCCACGGGGAGCTGTTTTTT. Its translation: CASSLGGHGELFF.

Many counts were recorded for this clonotype. The V and J genes are TRBV28 and TRBJ2-7; a weak D match, TRBD1 (5 bases). Germline CDR1 MDHEN, CDR2 SYDVKM. Trimming shortened V by 6 bases and J by 2 bases, and 8 bases separated the two germline ends. The CDR3 extends over 12 amino acids. The CDR3 region has the DNA TGTGCCAGCAGCTTACAGGCCTACGAGCAGTACTTC. Residues: CASSLQAYEQYF.

The J gene is TRBJ2-7, the V gene TRBV19; either TRBD1 or TRBD2 may supply D (5 bases each). CDR1 is LNHDA, CDR2 SQIVND, per germline (reference sequence). Trimming stripped 10 bases from V and 1 base from J, with 17 bases between. The CDR3 totals 14 residues. CDR3 protein: CATLPRDRSYEQYF. The CDR3 DNA is TGTGCCACCCTCCCCCGGGACCGTTCCTACGAGCAGTACTTC.

The chain combines TRBV12-3 or TRBV12-4 with TRBJ1-2; 9 bases align to TRBD1. The CDR3 loop spans 14 amino acids. Unmatched junction bases numbered 8, after V lost 8 bases and J lost 4 bases. DNA for the CDR3: TGTGCCAGCGGGGACAGGGCAGTCTTCTATGGCTACACCTTC. Amino acids: CASGDRAVFYGYTF.

V usage is TRBV10-3 and J usage is TRBJ2-5; tentative D call: TRBD2 (6 bases). V was pared by 0 bases and J by 5 bases, with 25 bases between. Germline V lookup: CDR1 ENHRY, CDR2 SYGVKD. CDR3 length equals 19 residues. The CDR3 region is CAISESRPGDRRLQETQYF. CDR3 coding DNA: TGTGCCATCAGTGAGTCTCGTCCGGGGGACCGCCGATTACAGGAGACCCAGTACTTC.

This rearrangement joins TRBV20-1 to TRBJ2-3, with 9 bases matching TRBD2. CDR3 size: 16 residues. J gave up 2 bases and V 0 bases, and 6 bases lay outside the gene matches. Germline loops: CDR1 DFQATT, CDR2 SNEGSKA (reference sequence). The DNA of the CDR3 is TGCAGTGCTAGAGATCCTAGCGGGAAAGACACAGATACGCAGTATTTT. This codes for CSARDPSGKDTDTQYF.

This clonotype appeared a few times. The chain employs TRBV7-6 and TRBJ2-5; 8 nucleotides line up with TRBD1. Germline-derived CDR1 and CDR2 are SGHVS and FNYEAQ. The J segment lost 9 bases and the V segment lost 4 bases, leaving 7 bases of the junction unmatched. The CDR3 totals 13 residues. CDR3 sequence reads: CASSSLQGAAQYF. CDR3 in DNA: TGTGCCAGCAGCTCCCTTCAGGGGGCAGCCCAGTACTTC.

The rearrangement links TRBV28 to TRBJ1-6, with D tentatively TRBD1 (6 bases). Germline values: CDR1 MDHEN, CDR2 SYDVKM. The V and J ends lost 6 bases and 0 bases respectively, with 24 bases between them. This CDR3 region has 20 residues. This CDR3 is CASRGRGYKGGSSYNSPLHF. The DNA for the CDR3 is TGTGCCAGCAGGGGACGGGGGTATAAGGGGGGAAGCTCCTATAATTCACCCCTCCACTTT.

This clonotype has more than one count but fewer than ten. The V gene is TRBV14, the J gene TRBJ2-1, with no clear D. Trimming shortened V by 1 base and J by 4 bases, and 11 bases separated the two germline ends. Germline V gene data show CDR1 as SGHDN and CDR2 as FVKESK. This CDR3 spans 15 amino acids. The CDR3 is CASSQGNRGYNEQFF. CDR3 DNA: TGTGCCAGCAGCCAAGGGAACAGAGGTTACAATGAGCAGTTCTTC.

V usage is TRBV29-1 and J usage is TRBJ1-2; D call uncertain. Trimming shortened V by 2 bases and J by 4 bases, and 11 bases separated the two germline ends. Germline assignment: CDR1 SQVTM and CDR2 ANQGSEA. The CDR3 runs to 13 residues. CDR3 bases: TGCAGCGTTGAACCCCCAGGACTCTATGGCTACACCTTC. Translation: CSVEPPGLYGYTF. Complete variable domain (other parts from reference TRBV29-1 and TRBJ1-2): SAVISQKPSRDICQRGTSLTIQCQVDSQVTMMFWYRQQPGQSLTLIATANQGSEATYESGFVIDKFPISRPNLTFSTLTVSNMSPEDSSIYLCSVEPPGLYGYTFGSGTRLTVV.

The table lists this clonotype with many counts. The chain links TRBV18 to TRBJ1-4; 7 bases line up with TRBD1. This CDR3 comprises 14 residues. The germline V gene has CDR1 KGHSH and CDR2 LQKENI. J gave up 6 bases and V 6 bases, and 7 bases lay outside the gene matches. This chain's CDR3 is CASSPTGNDEKLFF. For the CDR3, the DNA is TGTGCCAGCTCCCCGACAGGGAACGATGAAAAACTGTTTTTT.

The chain links TRBV5-4 to TRBJ2-3; 11 positions match TRBD2. V lost 3 bases and J lost 3; bases outside the gene matches: 9. CDR1 is SGHNT, CDR2 YYREEE, per germline (reference sequence). This CDR3 has 17 amino acids. The CDR3 reads CASSSPTSGISTDTQYF. DNA of the CDR3: TGTGCCAGCAGCTCCCCGACTAGCGGGATATCGACAGATACGCAGTATTTT.

The rearrangement uses TRBV28 and TRBJ1-2; D unclear. CDR3 size: 13 residues. Germline V gene data show CDR1 as MDHEN and CDR2 as SYDVKM. With 7 bases removed from V and 1 base from J, the gap between germline ends came to 10 bases. The CDR3 sequence: CASNVGDNYGYTF. CDR3 sequence (DNA): TGTGCCAGCAACGTCGGGGATAACTATGGCTACACCTTC.

The chain is built from TRBV7-8 and TRBJ2-1; no definite D call. V was trimmed by 7 bases and J by 0 bases, leaving 13 bases between them. Per germline, CDR1 SGHVS and CDR2 FQNEAQ. The CDR3 runs 15 residues. The DNA for the CDR3 is TGTGCCAGCACAACCAGGCAGAGCTCCTACAATGAGCAGTTCTTC. Translating gives CASTTRQSSYNEQFF.

The V and J genes are TRBV4-1 and TRBJ2-3, with 10 bases lining up with TRBD2. V dropped 4 bases and J dropped 5; count of bases not matched to a gene: 12. Per the germline V gene, CDR1 is MGHRA and CDR2 is YSYEKL. The CDR3 runs 17 residues. This CDR3 is CASSLRDASGRGDTQYF. DNA for the CDR3: TGCGCCAGCAGCCTAAGAGACGCTAGCGGGAGAGGAGATACGCAGTATTTT.

This chain connects TRBV7-9 to TRBJ1-2, with 12 bases identical to TRBD1. Germline trimming cut 4 bases from V and 6 bases from J; bases unmatched to any gene: 9. The CDR3 totals 16 residues. CDR1 and CDR2 (germline): SEHNR, FQNEAQ (reference sequence). The CDR3 spells CASSSGQGAAKDGYTF. The CDR3 region has the DNA TGTGCCAGCAGCTCGGGACAGGGGGCGGCGAAGGATGGCTACACCTTC.

The V gene is TRBV28, the J gene TRBJ1-5; D might be TRBD1 (5 bases). Trimming left V 4 bases short and J 7 bases short, with 8 bases between. The CDR3 loop spans 12 amino acids. Germline V gene data show CDR1 as MDHEN and CDR2 as SYDVKM. CDR3 loop: CASSSRVQPQHF. CDR3 in DNA: TGTGCCAGCAGTTCCAGGGTACAGCCCCAGCATTTT.